A selection of T cell receptor beta chains follows, all from one sample in a study of beta chain features in type 1 diabetes. The protocol was immunoSEQ multiplex PCR, while the TCRdb copy is restricted to in-frame clones and leaves out a portion. The table lists roughly 300,000 clones, around 15% of them singletons, with approximately 6.7% in the top ten. The sample was central memory CD4+ T cells from blood. These receptors all stem from a young man in good health. CDR3s include the opening cysteine and the closing phenylalanine or tryptophan. Each record gives: CDR3 protein, CDR3 DNA, V gene, clone size, D gene, J gene. The D gene is left open where the match is weak. Size is stated for part of the rows, as once, few or many counts, or as a class when the clone is expanded.

CASSLKSGGKRYGYTF	TGTGCCAGCAGCCTGAAATCAGGGGGAAAGCGCTATGGCTACACCTTC	TRBV5-6	.	TRBD1	TRBJ1-2
CASSTRGTGETQYF	TGCGCCAGCAGCACCAGGGGTACCGGGGAGACCCAGTACTTC	TRBV5-1	few	.	TRBJ2-5
CAWDPGLAGLNEQFF	TGTGCCTGGGATCCGGGACTAGCGGGCCTTAATGAGCAGTTCTTC	TRBV30	few	TRBD2	TRBJ2-1
CASSLGPQYTQYF	TGTGCCAGCAGCTTGGGACCTCAGTATACGCAGTATTTT	TRBV5-4	.	.	TRBJ2-3
CASSLTSNQPQHF	TGTGCCAGCAGTTTGACAAGCAATCAGCCCCAGCATTTT	TRBV6-5	.	.	TRBJ1-5
CASSFTGMATYGYTF	TGTGCCAGCAGCTTCACAGGGATGGCGACCTATGGCTACACCTTC	TRBV7-2	few	.	TRBJ1-2
CASKATSGNTIYF	TGTGCCAGTAAGGCCACCTCTGGAAACACCATATATTTT	TRBV6-5	.	.	TRBJ1-3
CASSKQGARETQYF	TGTGCCAGCAGCAAACAGGGGGCGAGGGAGACCCAGTACTTC	TRBV6-5	few	TRBD1	TRBJ2-5
CASSYTGKPTDTQYF	TGTGCCAGCAGCTATACAGGGAAGCCTACAGATACGCAGTATTTT	TRBV5-6	few	.	TRBJ2-3
CASSHLGEAFF	TGCGCCAGCAGCCACCTCGGTGAAGCTTTCTTT	TRBV4-1	once	.	TRBJ1-1
CASSPRTSGMRLEQFF	TGCGCCAGCAGCCCCCGGACTAGCGGGATGAGGTTGGAGCAGTTCTTC	TRBV4-1	few	TRBD2	TRBJ2-1
CASRGRVTNYGYTF	TGTGCCAGCAGAGGAAGGGTTACTAACTATGGCTACACCTTC	TRBV5-6	few	.	TRBJ1-2
CASSQDGPGMGGGNEQFF	TGCGCCAGCAGCCAAGACGGGCCTGGGATGGGCGGGGGAAATGAGCAGTTCTTC	TRBV4-1	.	TRBD2	TRBJ2-1
CASSLTSGRVNEQFF	TGTGCCAGCAGCTTGACTAGCGGGAGGGTAAATGAGCAGTTCTTC	TRBV5-4	few	TRBD2	TRBJ2-1
CASSEVTVGFF	TGTGCCAGCAGTGAAGTAACGGTGGGATTCTTC	TRBV6-1	.	.	TRBJ2-1
CASSFPAGAHEQFF	TGTGCCAGCAGTTTTCCCGCGGGGGCCCATGAGCAGTTCTTC	TRBV28	.	.	TRBJ2-1
CASSNGLTGRIYGYTF	TGTGCCAGTAGTAACGGCCTGACAGGGCGGATCTATGGCTACACCTTC	TRBV19	.	TRBD1	TRBJ1-2
CASSSGGGSNQPQHF	TGTGCCAGCAGCTCTGGCGGGGGTAGCAATCAGCCCCAGCATTTT	TRBV7-2	many	.	TRBJ1-5
CAWSVYSNYGYTF	TGTGCCTGGAGTGTCTACAGCAACTATGGCTACACCTTC	TRBV30	.	.	TRBJ1-2
CASSPSGGLGTDTQYF	TGTGCCAGCAGTCCCTCCGGGGGGTTGGGCACAGATACGCAGTATTTT	TRBV5-4	few	TRBD2	TRBJ2-3
CASSPATGPNTEAFF	TGTGCCAGCAGCCCTGCGACAGGCCCGAACACTGAAGCTTTCTTT	TRBV5-4	.	.	TRBJ1-1
CASSLVGYGYTF	TGCGCCAGCAGCTTAGTTGGCTATGGCTACACCTTC	TRBV5-1	.	.	TRBJ1-2
CASSSDSYGYTF	TGTGCCAGCAGCTCGGACAGCTATGGCTACACCTTC	TRBV6-1	.	.	TRBJ1-2
CAWSVSSVGAQYF	TGTGCCTGGAGTGTGTCTTCCGTAGGGGCCCAGTACTTC	TRBV30	.	.	TRBJ2-5
CASSQDRISNQPQHF	TGTGCCAGCAGTCAAGACAGGATTAGCAATCAGCCCCAGCATTTT	TRBV6-6	.	.	TRBJ1-5
CASGRTENTEAFF	TGTGCCAGCGGGAGGACAGAGAACACTGAAGCTTTCTTT	TRBV7-8	.	.	TRBJ1-1
CAWSRGPGELFF	TGTGCCTGGAGTCGAGGGCCCGGGGAGCTGTTTTTT	TRBV30	.	.	TRBJ2-2
CASSSDTEAFF	TGCGCCAGCAGCTCAGACACTGAAGCTTTCTTT	TRBV5-1	few	.	TRBJ1-1
CASSLASGRQSNPQF	TGTGCCAGCAGCTTGGCCTCGGGACGACAGTCAAACCCCCAATTT	TRBV5-6	.	.	TRBJ1-1
CASSPHYGYTF	TGTGCCAGCTCACCTCACTATGGCTACACCTTC	TRBV18	few	.	TRBJ1-2
CASRRTGATEAFF	TGTGCCAGCAGGCGAACGGGGGCCACTGAAGCTTTCTTT	TRBV28	few	.	TRBJ1-1
CASSLRGQVTDTQYF	TGTGCCAGCAGCCTCCGGGGCCAGGTAACAGATACGCAGTATTTT	TRBV7-2	.	.	TRBJ2-3
CASSPDRGLTGELFF	TGTGCCAGCAGCCCGGACAGGGGCCTCACCGGGGAGCTGTTTTTT	TRBV11-2	.	TRBD1	TRBJ2-2
CAWISGRANYGYTF	TGTGCCTGGATATCAGGCCGAGCTAACTATGGCTACACCTTC	TRBV30	.	.	TRBJ1-2
CASSVDNRAVETQYF	TGTGCCAGCAGCGTAGATAACAGGGCGGTAGAGACCCAGTACTTC	TRBV9	.	.	TRBJ2-5
CASSLSGQGYGYTF	TGTGCCAGCAGTTTATCCGGACAGGGTTATGGCTACACCTTC	TRBV27	few	TRBD1	TRBJ1-2
CASSPERSGANVLTF	TGTGCCAGCTCACCAGAGCGCTCTGGGGCCAACGTCCTGACTTTC	TRBV4-2	few	.	TRBJ2-6
CASSDGHTGELFF	TGTGCCAGCAGTGATGGGCACACCGGGGAGCTGTTTTTT	TRBV11-2	.	.	TRBJ2-2
CASSKSGVYEQYF	TGTGCCAGCAGCAAGAGCGGGGTGTACGAGCAGTACTTC	TRBV11-2	.	TRBD2	TRBJ2-7
CAIRGTTHSYNEQFF	TGTGCCATCAGGGGGACTACTCACTCCTACAATGAGCAGTTCTTC	TRBV10-3	.	TRBD2	TRBJ2-1
CASSQEAGPGEKLFF	TGTGCCAGCAGCCAAGAAGCGGGTCCTGGGGAAAAACTGTTTTTT	TRBV14	many	.	TRBJ1-4
CASSFSHPGTGKDTQYF	TGTGCCAGCAGCTTCAGCCACCCCGGGACAGGAAAAGATACGCAGTATTTT	TRBV7-3	many	TRBD1	TRBJ2-3
CASSELYHVGGGETQYF	TGTGCCAGCAGTGAATTATACCACGTGGGGGGTGGGGAGACCCAGTACTTC	TRBV6-1	.	.	TRBJ2-5
CASRNSRDRVAGANVLTF	TGTGCCAGCAGAAATTCCCGGGACAGGGTGGCTGGGGCCAACGTCCTGACTTTC	TRBV28	few	TRBD1	TRBJ2-6
CASSWGQGSSEAFF	TGCGCCAGCAGCTGGGGACAGGGGTCCTCTGAAGCTTTCTTT	TRBV5-1	few	TRBD1	TRBJ1-1
CASSSGGGNQPQHF	TGTGCCAGCAGCTCGGGGGGGGGCAATCAGCCCCAGCATTTT	TRBV5-4	few	.	TRBJ1-5
CSVARGGDTQYF	TGCAGCGTTGCCAGAGGAGGGGATACGCAGTATTTT	TRBV29-1	few	.	TRBJ2-3
CASSLGDLETGELFF	TGTGCCAGCAGCTTGGGGGACCTAGAGACCGGGGAGCTGTTTTTT	TRBV5-8	few	.	TRBJ2-2
CASSGPRGNSPLHF	TGTGCCAGCAGCGGGCCGCGGGGTAATTCACCCCTCCACTTT	TRBV5-6	.	.	TRBJ1-6
CASIRTGHNNEQFF	TGTGCCAGTATTAGAACAGGGCACAACAATGAGCAGTTCTTC	TRBV19	.	.	TRBJ2-1
CATHLSGSHEQFF	TGTGCCACCCACCTTAGCGGAAGTCATGAGCAGTTCTTC	TRBV15	.	.	TRBJ2-1